This TCR beta chain emerged from a study of identical twins. Overall study results and limits: Those out-of-frame alpha sequences shared by twins showed an excess of low generation probability. The authors drew conclusions from cross-sectional statistical analysis rather than following the same donors. Excess sharing between twins was weaker in beta out-of-frame sequences.

Germline V CDR1 and CDR2: MNHNS, SASEGT. CDR3 length: 13 amino acids. Trimming removed 9 bases at V and 1 base at J, with 12 bases between. TCRdb reanalysed the 5' RACE reads using MiXCR and keeps one entry per CDR3 protein. This table holds approximately 220,000 distinct CDR3 sequences, around 6.8% found once. Remarks on this clonotype: The target antigen is unknown.

These data also formed part of another study, on yellow fever vaccine responses in identical twins.

The clonotype originates from a woman between 18 and 29 years old in good health. Sequenced input: memory (CD45RO+) T cells sorted from blood. The rearrangement uses TRBV6-1 and TRBJ1-1; no definite D call. The CDR3 coding sequence is TGTGCCAGTTCTTCGCACCCGAACACTGAAGCTTTCTTT. It codes for CASSSHPNTEAFF.